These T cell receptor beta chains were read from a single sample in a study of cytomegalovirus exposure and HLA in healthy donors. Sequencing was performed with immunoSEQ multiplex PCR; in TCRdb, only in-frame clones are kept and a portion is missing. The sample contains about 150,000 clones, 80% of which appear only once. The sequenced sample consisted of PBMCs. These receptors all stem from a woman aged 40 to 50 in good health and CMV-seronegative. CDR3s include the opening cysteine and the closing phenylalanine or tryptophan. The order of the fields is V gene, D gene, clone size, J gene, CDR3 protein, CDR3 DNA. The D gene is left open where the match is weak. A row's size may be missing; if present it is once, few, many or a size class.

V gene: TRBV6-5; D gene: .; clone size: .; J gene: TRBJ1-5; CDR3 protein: CASARTASNQPQHF; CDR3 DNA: TGTGCCAGCGCAAGGACAGCTAGCAATCAGCCCCAGCATTTT
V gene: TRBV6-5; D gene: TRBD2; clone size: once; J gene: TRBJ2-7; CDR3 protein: CASRAGTSGSHEQYF; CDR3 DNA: TGTGCCAGCAGAGCTGGGACTAGCGGGAGCCACGAGCAGTACTTC
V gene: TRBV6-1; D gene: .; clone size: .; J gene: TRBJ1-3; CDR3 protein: CASALQGNSGNTIYF; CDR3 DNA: TGTGCCAGCGCCTTACAGGGAAACTCTGGAAACACCATATATTTT
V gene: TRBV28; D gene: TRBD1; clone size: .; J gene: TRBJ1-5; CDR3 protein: CASSTTGTGSIQPQHF; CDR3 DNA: TGTGCCAGCAGTACTACCGGGACAGGGAGTATACAGCCCCAGCATTTT
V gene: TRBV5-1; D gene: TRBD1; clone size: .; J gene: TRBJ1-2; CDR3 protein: CASSLGQGANYGYTF; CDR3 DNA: TGCGCCAGCAGCTTGGGCCAGGGGGCTAACTATGGCTACACCTTC
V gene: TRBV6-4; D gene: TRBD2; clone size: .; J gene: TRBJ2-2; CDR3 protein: CASRHPGLAGGPRAGELFF; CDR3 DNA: TGTGCCAGCAGGCATCCGGGACTAGCGGGAGGGCCAAGGGCCGGGGAGCTGTTTTTT
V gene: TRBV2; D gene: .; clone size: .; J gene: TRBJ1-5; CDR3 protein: CASSEWAQPQHF; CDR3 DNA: TGTGCCAGCAGTGAATGGGCTCAGCCCCAGCATTTT
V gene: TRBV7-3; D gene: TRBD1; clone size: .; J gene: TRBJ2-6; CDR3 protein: CASSLRSTGGTSSGANVLTF; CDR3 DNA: TGTGCCAGCAGCTTAAGGTCCACAGGGGGTACGAGCTCTGGGGCCAACGTCCTGACTTTC
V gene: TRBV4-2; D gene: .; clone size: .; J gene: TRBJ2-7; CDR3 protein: CASSQDRSRGPSYEQYF; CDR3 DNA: TGTGCCAGCAGCCAAGATCGATCCCGGGGTCCCTCCTACGAGCAGTACTTC
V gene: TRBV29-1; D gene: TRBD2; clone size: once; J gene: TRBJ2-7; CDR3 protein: CSVVGLAPTYEQYF; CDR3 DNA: TGCAGCGTTGTGGGACTAGCACCAACCTACGAGCAGTACTTC
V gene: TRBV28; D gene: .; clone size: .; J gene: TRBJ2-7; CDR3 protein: CASSFQGPPYEQYF; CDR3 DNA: TGTGCCAGCAGTTTTCAGGGGCCCCCCTACGAGCAGTACTTC
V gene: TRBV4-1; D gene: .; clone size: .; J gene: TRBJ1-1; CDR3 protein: CASSPGGGRTNTEAFF; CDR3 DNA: TGCGCCAGCAGCCCTGGGGGGGGGCGGACGAACACTGAAGCTTTCTTT
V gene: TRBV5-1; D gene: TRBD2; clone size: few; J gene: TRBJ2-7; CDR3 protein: CASSPTGTRSGEQYF; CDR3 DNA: TGCGCCAGCAGCCCGACCGGGACTAGGTCGGGCGAGCAGTACTTC
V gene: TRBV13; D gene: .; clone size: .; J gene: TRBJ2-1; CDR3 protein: CASSLRPGDEQFF; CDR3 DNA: TGTGCCAGCAGCTTACGGCCAGGGGATGAGCAGTTCTTC
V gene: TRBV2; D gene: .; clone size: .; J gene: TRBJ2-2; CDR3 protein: CASMYRLAATGELFF; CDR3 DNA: TGTGCCAGCATGTATAGACTTGCCGCAACCGGGGAGCTGTTTTTT
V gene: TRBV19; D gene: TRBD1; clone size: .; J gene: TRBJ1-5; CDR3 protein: CATGQGHQPQHF; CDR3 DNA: TGTGCCACCGGACAGGGGCATCAGCCCCAGCATTTT
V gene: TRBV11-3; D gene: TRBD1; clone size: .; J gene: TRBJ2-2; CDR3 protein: CASSPGQAITGELFF; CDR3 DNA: TGTGCCAGCAGCCCGGGACAGGCGATCACCGGGGAGCTGTTTTTT
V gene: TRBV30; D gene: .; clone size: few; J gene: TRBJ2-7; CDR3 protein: CAWKTENYEQYF; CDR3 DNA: TGTGCCTGGAAAACCGAGAACTACGAGCAGTACTTC
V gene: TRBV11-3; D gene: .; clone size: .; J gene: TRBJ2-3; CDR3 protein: CASSLGSAGSPDTQYF; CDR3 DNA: TGTGCCAGCAGCTTAGGATCGGCAGGGTCCCCAGATACGCAGTATTTT
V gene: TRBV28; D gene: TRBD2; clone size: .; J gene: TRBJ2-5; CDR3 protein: CASSLISGGQETQYF; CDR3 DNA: TGTGCCAGCAGTTTAATATCGGGGGGTCAAGAGACCCAGTACTTC
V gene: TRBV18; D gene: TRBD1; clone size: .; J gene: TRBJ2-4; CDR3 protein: CASSPPDRGSNIQYF; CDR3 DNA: TGTGCCAGCTCACCACCGGACAGGGGGTCGAACATTCAGTACTTC
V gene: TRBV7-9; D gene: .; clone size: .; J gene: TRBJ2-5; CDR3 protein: CSSSLIQASVETQYF; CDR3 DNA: TGTTCCAGCAGTCTAATTCAGGCTAGCGTTGAGACCCAGTACTTC
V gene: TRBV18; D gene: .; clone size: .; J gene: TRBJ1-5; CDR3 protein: CASSRTGYSNQPQHF; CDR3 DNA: TGTGCCAGCTCTAGAACAGGTTATAGCAATCAGCCCCAGCATTTT
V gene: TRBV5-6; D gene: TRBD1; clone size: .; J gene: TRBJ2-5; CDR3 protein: CASLTRPGTAKEETQYF; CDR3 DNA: TGTGCCAGCCTCACCCGCCCTGGGACAGCGAAGGAAGAGACCCAGTACTTC
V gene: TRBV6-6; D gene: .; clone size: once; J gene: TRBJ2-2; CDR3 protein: CASSYPPGLTGELFF; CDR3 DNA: TGTGCCAGCAGTTACCCCCCAGGCTTAACCGGGGAGCTGTTTTTT
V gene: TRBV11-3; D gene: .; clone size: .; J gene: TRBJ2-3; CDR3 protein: CASSLGSSLTDTQYF; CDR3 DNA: TGTGCCAGCAGCTTAGGTAGTTCGCTCACAGATACGCAGTATTTT
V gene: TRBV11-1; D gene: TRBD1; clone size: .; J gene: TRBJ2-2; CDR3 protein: CASSPRTGDTGELFF; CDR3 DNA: TGTGCCAGCAGCCCCCGGACAGGGGACACCGGGGAGCTGTTTTTT
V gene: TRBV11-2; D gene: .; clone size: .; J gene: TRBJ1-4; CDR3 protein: CASSFNSNEKLFF; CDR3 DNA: TGTGCCAGCAGCTTCAACAGTAATGAAAAACTGTTTTTT
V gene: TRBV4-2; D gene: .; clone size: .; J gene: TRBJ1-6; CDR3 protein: CASSQDEVMSSYNSPLHF; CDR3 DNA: TGTGCCAGCAGCCAAGACGAGGTGATGAGCTCCTATAATTCACCCCTCCACTTT
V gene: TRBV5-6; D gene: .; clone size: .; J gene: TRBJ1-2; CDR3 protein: CASSRRRVNYGYTF; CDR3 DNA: TGTGCCAGCAGCCGGAGACGGGTTAACTATGGCTACACCTTC
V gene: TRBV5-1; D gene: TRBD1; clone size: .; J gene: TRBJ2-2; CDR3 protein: CASSAGQGRTGELFF; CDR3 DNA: TGCGCCAGCAGCGCGGGACAGGGTCGCACCGGGGAGCTGTTTTTT
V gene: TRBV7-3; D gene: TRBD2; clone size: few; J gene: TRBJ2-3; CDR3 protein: CASSPVGGGTADTQYF; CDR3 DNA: TGTGCCAGCAGCCCTGTCGGGGGGGGTACGGCAGATACGCAGTATTTT
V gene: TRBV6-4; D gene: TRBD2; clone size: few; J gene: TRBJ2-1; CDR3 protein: CASRESGRANEQFF; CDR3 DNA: TGTGCCAGCAGAGAGAGCGGGAGGGCCAATGAGCAGTTCTTC
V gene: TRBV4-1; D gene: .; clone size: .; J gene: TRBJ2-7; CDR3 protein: CASSQDPRDWTTEQYF; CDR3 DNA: TGCGCCAGCAGCCAAGATCCTAGGGACTGGACTACCGAGCAGTACTTC
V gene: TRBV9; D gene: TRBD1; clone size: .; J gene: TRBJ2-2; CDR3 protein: CASSITGDTGELFF; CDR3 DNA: TGTGCCAGCAGCATTACAGGGGACACCGGGGAGCTGTTTTTT
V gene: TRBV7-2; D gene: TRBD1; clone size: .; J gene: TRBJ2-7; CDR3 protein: CASSLTGGSYEQYF; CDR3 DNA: TGTGCCAGCAGCTTAACAGGGGGCAGCTACGAGCAGTACTTC
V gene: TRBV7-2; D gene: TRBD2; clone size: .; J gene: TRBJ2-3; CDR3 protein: CASSSTSGGAGVTDTQYF; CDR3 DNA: TGTGCCAGCAGCTCGACTAGCGGGGGGGCCGGGGTCACAGATACGCAGTATTTT
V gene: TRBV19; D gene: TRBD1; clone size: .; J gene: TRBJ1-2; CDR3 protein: CASRRTGGYGYTF; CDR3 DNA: TGTGCCAGCCGACGGACAGGGGGCTATGGCTACACCTTC
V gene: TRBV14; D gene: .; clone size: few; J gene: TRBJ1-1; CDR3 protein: CASSLLTGTEAFF; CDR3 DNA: TGTGCCAGCAGCCTCCTCACAGGCACTGAAGCTTTCTTT
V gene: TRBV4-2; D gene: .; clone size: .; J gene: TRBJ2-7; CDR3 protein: CASSQDRGAAYEQYF; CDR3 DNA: TGTGCCAGCAGCCAAGATCGGGGGGCCGCCTACGAGCAGTACTTC
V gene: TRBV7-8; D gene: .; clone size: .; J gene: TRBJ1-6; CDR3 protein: CASSLRPGRNNSPLHF; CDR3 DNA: TGTGCCAGCAGCCTCCGACCGGGTCGAAATAATTCACCCCTCCACTTT
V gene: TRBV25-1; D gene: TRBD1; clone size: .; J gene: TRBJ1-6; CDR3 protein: CASTPGQLNSPLHF; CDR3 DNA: TGTGCCAGCACCCCGGGACAGCTCAATTCACCCCTCCACTTT
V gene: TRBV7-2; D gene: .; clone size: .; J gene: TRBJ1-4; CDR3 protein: CASSSRASTNEKLFF; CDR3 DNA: TGTGCCAGCAGCTCCAGGGCTTCAACTAATGAAAAACTGTTTTTT
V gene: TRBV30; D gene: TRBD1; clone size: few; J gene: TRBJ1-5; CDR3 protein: CAWRRGGGQEGQPQHF; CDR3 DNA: TGTGCCTGGAGGCGAGGGGGAGGACAGGAAGGTCAGCCCCAGCATTTT
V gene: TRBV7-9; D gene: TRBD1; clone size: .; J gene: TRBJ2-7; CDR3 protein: CASSPQGALNEQYF; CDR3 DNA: TGTGCCAGCAGCCCACAGGGGGCTCTGAACGAGCAGTACTTC
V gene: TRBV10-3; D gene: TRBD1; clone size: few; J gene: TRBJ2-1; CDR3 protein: CATRGQGSYNEQFF; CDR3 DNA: TGTGCCACCCGCGGACAGGGCTCCTACAATGAGCAGTTCTTC
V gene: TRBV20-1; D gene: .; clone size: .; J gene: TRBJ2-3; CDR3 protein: CSAILGYTQYF; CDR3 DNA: TGCAGTGCGATACTAGGGTATACGCAGTATTTT
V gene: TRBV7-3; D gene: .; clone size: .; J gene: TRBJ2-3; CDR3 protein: CATKLSPSTDTQYF; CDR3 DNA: TGTGCCACCAAGCTTTCACCTAGCACAGATACGCAGTATTTT
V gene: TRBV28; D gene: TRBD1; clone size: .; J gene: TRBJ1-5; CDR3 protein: CASSSGQGGAQPQHF; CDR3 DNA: TGTGCCAGCAGTTCAGGACAGGGTGGGGCTCAGCCCCAGCATTTT
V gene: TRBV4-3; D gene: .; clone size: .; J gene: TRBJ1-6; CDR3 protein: CASSQVQQFNSPLHF; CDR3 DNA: TGCGCCAGCAGCCAAGTACAGCAATTTAATTCACCCCTCCACTTT
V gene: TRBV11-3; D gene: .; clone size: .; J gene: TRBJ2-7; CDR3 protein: CASSRQAPGNEQYF; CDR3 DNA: TGTGCCAGCAGCCGACAGGCGCCGGGGAACGAGCAGTACTTC
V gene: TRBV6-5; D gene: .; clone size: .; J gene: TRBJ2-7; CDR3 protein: CASSSPGTYEQYF; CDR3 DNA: TGTGCCAGCAGTTCGCCCGGGACCTACGAGCAGTACTTC
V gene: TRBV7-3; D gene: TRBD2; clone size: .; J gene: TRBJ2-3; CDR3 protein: CASSPGLAGGTDTQYF; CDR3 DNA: TGTGCCAGCAGCCCAGGACTAGCGGGGGGCACTGATACGCAGTATTTT
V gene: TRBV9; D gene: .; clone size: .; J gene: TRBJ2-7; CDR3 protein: CASSVAATFYEQYF; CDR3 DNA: TGTGCCAGCAGCGTAGCCGCCACTTTCTACGAGCAGTACTTC
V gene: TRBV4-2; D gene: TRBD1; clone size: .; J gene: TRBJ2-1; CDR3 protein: CASSQFRGTGIIF; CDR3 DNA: TGTGCCAGCAGCCAATTTCGGGGGACAGGAATTATCTTC
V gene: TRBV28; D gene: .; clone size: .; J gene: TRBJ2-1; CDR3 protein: CASSLVPRGEQFF; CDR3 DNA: TGTGCCAGCAGTCTCGTCCCCAGGGGAGAGCAGTTCTTC
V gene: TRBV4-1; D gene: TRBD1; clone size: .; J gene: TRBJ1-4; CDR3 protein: CASSQDRGREKLFF; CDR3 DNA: TGCGCCAGCAGCCAAGACAGGGGGCGGGAAAAACTGTTTTTT